This entry lists 17 T cell receptor beta chains sequenced from one sample in a study of T cell responses to AZD1222 COVID-19 vaccine. Using immunoSEQ multiplex PCR, the repertoire was profiled, and TCRdb retains in-frame clones only, with some absent. The sample has 120,000 or so clones, around 89% seen once. This specimen consisted of peripheral blood, obtained 28 days after the second AZD1222 dose. The receptors stem from an adult who received the AZD1222 COVID-19 vaccine.

This clone was seen a handful of times. V and J are TRBV5-1 and TRBJ1-4; D perhaps matches TRBD1 (5 bases). Germline loops: CDR1 SGHRS, CDR2 YFSETQ. The CDR3 totals 15 residues. V gave up 2 bases and J gave up 4 bases, with 12 bases separating them. CDR3 in DNA: TGCGCCAGCAGCTTTGGGGCACAGCTTAATGAAAAACTGTTTTTT. Residues: CASSFGAQLNEKLFF.

V usage is TRBV29-1 and J usage is TRBJ2-7; the D is unclear. Germline CDR1 SQVTM, CDR2 ANQGSEA. Trimming cost V 2 bases and J 3 bases, with 5 bases left between them. This CDR3 is 11 amino acids long. The CDR3 coding sequence is TGCAGCGTTGAAAATGGCTACGAGCAGTACTTC. Translation gives CSVENGYEQYF.

V and J are TRBV11-3 and TRBJ2-3; D might be TRBD2 (6 bases). Germline CDR1 reads SGHNT; CDR2 reads YENEEA. This CDR3 comprises 16 residues. The germline V and J ends were trimmed by 5 bases and 0 bases, with 15 bases remaining between them. The CDR3 DNA follows: TGTGCCAGCAGCCAAATCCGGGAGACTAGCACAGATACGCAGTATTTT. Its translation is CASSQIRETSTDTQYF.

This chain joins TRBV14 and TRBJ1-1; 7 bases agree with TRBD1. The CDR3 length is 15 residues. Germline CDR1 and CDR2: SGHDN and FVKESK. The V segment lost 4 bases and the J segment 5 bases; nucleotides outside the gene matches: 10. The CDR3 DNA is TGTGCCAGCAGCCCCCGCCAGGGGGTAGGGACTGAAGCTTTCTTT. It codes for CASSPRQGVGTEAFF.

J is TRBJ2-6 and V is TRBV11-3, with D unresolved. V lost 2 bases to trimming and J lost 0 bases, with 5 bases between them. The CDR3 consists of 15 residues. Germline V gives CDR1 SGHNT, CDR2 YENEEA. CDR3 coding DNA: TGTGCCAGCAGCTTACTCCGCTCTGGGGCCAACGTCCTGACTTTC. Amino acid sequence: CASSLLRSGANVLTF.

To note about this clone: The junction departs from the called germline gene at one end, perhaps through a read error. The CDR3 loop is CASSRDRRGEQNF. The DNA of the CDR3 is TGCGCCAGCAGTCGAGACCGCAGGGGCGAGCAGAACTTC. The rearrangement links TRBV23-1 to TRBJ2-7; the D gene is possibly TRBD1 (6 bases). TRBV23-1 is annotated as an ORF whose role is uncertain. The CDR3 has 13 amino acids.

The chain joins TRBV5-1 to TRBJ1-5, with TRBD1 identical over 10 bases. Germline-derived CDR1 and CDR2 are SGHRS and YFSETQ. This CDR3 comprises 14 residues. Trimming at V came to 4 bases and at J to 7 bases, leaving 5 bases not matched to a gene. CDR3 sequence (DNA): TGCGCCAGCAGCACCGGGACAGGGGAACAGCCCCAGCATTTT. Its translation: CASSTGTGEQPQHF.

The V and J genes are TRBV19 and TRBJ1-3, with D possibly TRBD1 on 6 matching bases. Trimming took off 6 bases at V and 4 bases at J, with 19 bases between the two ends. The germline CDR1 and CDR2 sequences are LNHDA and SQIVND (reference sequence). The CDR3 contains 16 residues. Here the CDR3 reads CASSLASGAWGNTIYF. The CDR3 nucleotides read TGTGCCAGTAGCCTGGCTTCAGGGGCATGGGGAAACACCATATATTTT.

The chain couples TRBV6-5 to TRBJ1-2, with a tentative D call TRBD1 (5 bases). Germline CDR1 reads MNHEY; CDR2 reads SVGAGI. This CDR3 spans 13 amino acids. The ends were cut back, 2 bases at V and 8 bases at J, with 12 bases in the middle. CDR3 nucleotide sequence: TGTGCCAGCAGTTACCCGGGGGGTCGGGGCTACACCTTC. The encoded protein is CASSYPGGRGYTF.

The chain has TRBV7-9 and TRBJ2-3, with TRBD1 matching 7 bases. The CDR3 sequence is 16 residues long. Unmatched junction bases numbered 10, after V lost 2 bases and J lost 5 bases. The germline V gene has CDR1 SEHNR and CDR2 FQNEAQ (reference sequence). CDR3 bases: TGTGCCAGCAGCTTAAAGACAGGGACCGTAAAAGATACGCAGTATTTT. This gives the protein CASSLKTGTVKDTQYF.

The chain links TRBV7-9 to TRBJ2-3; 7 bases match TRBD1. Germline V gene lookup returns CDR1 SEHNR and CDR2 FQNEAQ (reference sequence). This CDR3 spans 15 amino acids. Trimming cost V 6 bases and J 0 bases; bases outside gene matches: 6. Written as DNA, the CDR3 is TGTGCCAGCAGTATGTCAGGGGGAAGCACAGATACGCAGTATTTT. Translation gives CASSMSGGSTDTQYF.

V gene TRBV5-1 combines with J gene TRBJ1-1; D may be TRBD1 (5 bases). Germline CDR1 and CDR2: SGHRS and YFSETQ. V lost 2 bases and J 2 bases, leaving 10 bases between the germline ends. The CDR3 sequence is 14 residues long. The DNA for the CDR3 is TGCGCCAGCAGCTTCGACGGGGGAAACACTGAAGCTTTCTTT. Translated: CASSFDGGNTEAFF.

In this sample, this clone turned up a few times. The V and J genes are TRBV11-2 and TRBJ1-1; D is possibly TRBD1 (6 bases). Trimming stripped 1 base from V and 8 bases from J, with 14 bases between. This CDR3 comprises 14 residues. CDR1 is SGHAT and CDR2 is FQNNGV in the germline V gene. The CDR3 loop reads CASSLVRGTVEAFF. CDR3 coding DNA: TGTGCCAGCAGCTTAGTTAGGGGGACGGTAGAAGCTTTCTTT.

This clone occurred once. The chain employs TRBV6-4 and TRBJ2-2; 10 nucleotides line up with TRBD2. Germline CDR1 and CDR2: MRHNA and SNTAGT. The CDR3 runs 16 residues. Unmatched junction bases numbered 4, after V lost 0 bases and J lost 6 bases. Here the CDR3 DNA reads TGTGCCAGCAGTGACTCTGGGACTAGCGAGTCCGGGGAGCTGTTTTTT. Translating gives CASSDSGTSESGELFF.

This chain uses TRBV2 with TRBJ2-6; perhaps TRBD1 as D (5 bases). V was pared by 6 bases and J by 2 bases, with 11 bases between. The CDR3 sequence is 15 residues long. The germline V gene has CDR1 SNHLY and CDR2 FYNNEI. The CDR3: CASRKGFAGANVLTF. CDR3 in DNA: TGTGCCAGCAGAAAGGGGTTCGCTGGGGCCAACGTCCTGACTTTC.

This clone was detected only once. The rearrangement uses TRBV15 and TRBJ2-1; D may be TRBD1 or TRBD2 (6 bases each). CDR1 LNHNV and CDR2 YYDKDF come from the germline V gene (reference sequence). The CDR3 has 18 residues. Trimming took 1 base from V and 0 from J, leaving 16 bases between them. CDR3 protein: CATSRVAGGQSSYNEQFF. The CDR3 DNA reads as TGTGCCACCAGCAGAGTAGCCGGGGGCCAAAGCTCCTACAATGAGCAGTTCTTC.

The rearrangement uses TRBV29-1 and TRBJ2-5, with 8 bases lining up with TRBD1. The V gene's germline CDR1 is SQVTM and CDR2 ANQGSEA. This CDR3 contains 13 residues. Losses at the gene ends were 7 bases for V and 2 bases for J; bases not matched to a gene: 6. In nucleotides, the CDR3 is TGCAGCGCGGCAGGGGGCGGACAAGAGACCCAGTACTTC. Translation gives CSAAGGGQETQYF.